This T cell receptor beta chain came from a study of blood T cell repertoires in COVID-19. TCRdb's copy holds only in-frame clones and misses some; the assay was immunoSEQ multiplex PCR. The sample holds under 300,000 clones, more than 75% seen once. Germline CDR1 MNHEY, CDR2 SMNVEV (reference sequence). V dropped 2 bases and J dropped 1; count of bases not matched to a gene: 7. The CDR3 runs 18 residues. This receptor was identified in an older woman with active or convalescent COVID-19. The chain has TRBV27 and TRBJ2-5; 13 positions match TRBD2. The material sequenced was peripheral blood. The CDR3 coding sequence is TGTGCCAGCAGTTTAACCCGCCGACTAGCGGGGGGCCAAGAGACCCAGTACTTC. This sequence encodes CASSLTRRLAGGQETQYF.